The source of this T cell receptor beta chain is a study of CD8 T cells in Susac syndrome. Study details: At the time of blood draw, patients with Susac syndrome were therapy-naive, receiving corticosteroids, or receiving intravenous immunoglobulin alone.

Germline V CDR1 and CDR2: LNHNV, YYDKDF (reference sequence). The CDR3 is made up of 15 amino acids. Losses at the gene ends were 5 bases for V and 2 bases for J; bases not matched to a gene: 5. RNA was extracted with the RNeasy kit, and a quantity of roughly 0.5 to 1 ug was reverse transcribed using random hexamers. The immunoSEQ assay covered 54 Vbeta and 13 Jbeta segments for CDR3. TCRdb recomputed calls from the immunoSEQ multiplex PCR reads with MiXCR, one row per CDR3 protein. The sample lists around 180,000 distinct CDR3 sequences; roughly 94% were seen once. Worth noting for this clonotype: Its matching antigen is unknown.

Notes on the study in general: The CD4+ T cell repertoires, which came from Susac syndrome patients, showed no sign of clonal expansion. The study conceded that relatively few individuals underwent its TCR sequencing and HLA analysis.

The rearrangement uses TRBV15 and TRBJ1-2, with 10 bases identical to TRBD1. Sequencing input: CD4+ T cells from PBMCs. The origin of this receptor is a human donor with Susac syndrome. The CDR3 sequence: CATSGQDRGNYGYTF. CDR3 in DNA: TGTGCCACCAGCGGACAGGACAGGGGGAACTATGGCTACACCTTC.